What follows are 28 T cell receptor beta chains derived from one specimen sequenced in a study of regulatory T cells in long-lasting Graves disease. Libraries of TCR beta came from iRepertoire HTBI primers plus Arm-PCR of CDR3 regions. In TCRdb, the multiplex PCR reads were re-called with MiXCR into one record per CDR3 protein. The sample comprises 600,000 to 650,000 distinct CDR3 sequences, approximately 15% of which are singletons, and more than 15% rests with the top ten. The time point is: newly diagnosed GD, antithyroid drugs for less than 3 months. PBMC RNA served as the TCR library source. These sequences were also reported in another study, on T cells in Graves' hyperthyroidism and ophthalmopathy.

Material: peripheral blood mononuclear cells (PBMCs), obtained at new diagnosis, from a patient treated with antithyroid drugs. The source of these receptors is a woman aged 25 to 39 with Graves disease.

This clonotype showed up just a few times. CDR3: CASSRGVGRYGYGYTF. Here the CDR3 DNA reads TGTGCCAGTAGTCGGGGTGTCGGACGTTATGGGTATGGCTACACCTTC. The chain uses TRBV19 and TRBJ1-2; D not certain. Germline V gives CDR1 LNHDA, CDR2 SQIVND (reference sequence). This CDR3 comprises 16 residues. Trimming left V 5 bases short and J 5 bases short, with 21 bases between.

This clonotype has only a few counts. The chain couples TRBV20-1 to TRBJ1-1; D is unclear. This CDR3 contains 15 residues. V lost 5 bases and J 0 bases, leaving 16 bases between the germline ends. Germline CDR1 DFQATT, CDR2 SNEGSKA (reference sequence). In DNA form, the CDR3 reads TGCAGTGCTTGTCTCTTCGACACCATGAACACTGAAGCTTTCTTT. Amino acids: CSACLFDTMNTEAFF.

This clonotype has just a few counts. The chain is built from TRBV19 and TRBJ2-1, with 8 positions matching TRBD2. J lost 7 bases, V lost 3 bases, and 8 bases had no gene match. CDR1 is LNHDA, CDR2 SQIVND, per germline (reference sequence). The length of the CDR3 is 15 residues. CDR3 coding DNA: TGTGCCAGTAGTATCCAAGCGGGGGTGGGGAATGAGCAGTTCTTC. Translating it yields CASSIQAGVGNEQFF.

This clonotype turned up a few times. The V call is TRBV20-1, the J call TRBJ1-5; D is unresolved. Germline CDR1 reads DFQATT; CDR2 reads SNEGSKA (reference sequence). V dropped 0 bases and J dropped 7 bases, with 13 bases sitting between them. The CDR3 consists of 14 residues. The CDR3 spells CSARDSSAAQPQHF. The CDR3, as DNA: TGCAGTGCTAGAGATAGCTCCGCGGCGCAGCCCCAGCATTTT.

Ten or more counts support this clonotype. The CDR3, as DNA: TGCAGTGCCGACCCCGCAGAGAACGGGTATGGCTACACCTTC. Protein product: CSADPAENGYGYTF. The chain is built from TRBV20-1 and TRBJ1-2; D is ambiguous. This CDR3 is 14 amino acids long. Per the germline V gene, CDR1 is DFQATT and CDR2 is SNEGSKA (reference sequence). Trimming pared 6 bases from V and 5 bases from J, leaving 19 bases between.

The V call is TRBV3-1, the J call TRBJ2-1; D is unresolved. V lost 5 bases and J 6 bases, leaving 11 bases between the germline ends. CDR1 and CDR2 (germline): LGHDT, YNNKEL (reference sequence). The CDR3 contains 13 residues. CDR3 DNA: TGTGCCAGCAGCGTCGCGAAAGCCAATGAGCAGTTCTTC. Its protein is CASSVAKANEQFF.

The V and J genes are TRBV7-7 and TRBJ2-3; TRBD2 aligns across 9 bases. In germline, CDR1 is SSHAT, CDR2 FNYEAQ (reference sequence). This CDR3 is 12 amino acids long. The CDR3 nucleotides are TGTGCTAGCGGGGGACCCACAGATACGCAGTATTTT. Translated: CASGGPTDTQYF.

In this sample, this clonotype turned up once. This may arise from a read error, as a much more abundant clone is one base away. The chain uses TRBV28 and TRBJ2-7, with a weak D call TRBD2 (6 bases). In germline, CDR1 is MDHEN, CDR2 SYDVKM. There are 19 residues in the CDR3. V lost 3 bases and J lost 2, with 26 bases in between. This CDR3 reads CASSLLTSRREVWTYEQYF. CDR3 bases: TGTGCCAGCAGTTTGCTTACTAGCAGGAGAGAGGTATGGACCTACGAGCAGTACTTC.

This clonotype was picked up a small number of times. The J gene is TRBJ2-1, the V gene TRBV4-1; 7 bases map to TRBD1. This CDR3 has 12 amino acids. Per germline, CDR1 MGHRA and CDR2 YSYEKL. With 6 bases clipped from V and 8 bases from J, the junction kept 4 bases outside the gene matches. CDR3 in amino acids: CASSHRGDEQFF. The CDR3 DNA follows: TGCGCCAGCAGTCACAGGGGCGATGAGCAGTTCTTC.

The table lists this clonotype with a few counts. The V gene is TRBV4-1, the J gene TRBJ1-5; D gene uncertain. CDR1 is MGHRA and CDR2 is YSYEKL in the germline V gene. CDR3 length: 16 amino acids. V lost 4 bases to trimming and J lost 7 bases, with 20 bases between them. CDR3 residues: CASSPGYRMVVQPQHF. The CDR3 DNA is TGCGCCAGCAGCCCAGGTTATAGAATGGTGGTGCAGCCCCAGCATTTT.

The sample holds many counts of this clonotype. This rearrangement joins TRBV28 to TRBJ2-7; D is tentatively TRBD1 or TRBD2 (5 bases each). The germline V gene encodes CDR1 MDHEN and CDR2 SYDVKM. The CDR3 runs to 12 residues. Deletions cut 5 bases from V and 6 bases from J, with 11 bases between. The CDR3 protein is CASSGRAGEQYF. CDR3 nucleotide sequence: TGTGCCAGCAGTGGCAGGGCGGGCGAGCAGTACTTC.

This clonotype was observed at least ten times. The DNA for the CDR3 is TGTGCCAGCAGCTCCAGACAGGCCCAGACCTACGAGCAGTACTTC. Encoded protein: CASSSRQAQTYEQYF. The genes are TRBV7-2 and TRBJ2-7; possibly TRBD1 for D (6 bases). The CDR3 has 15 residues. V dropped 4 bases and J dropped 2 bases, with 15 bases sitting between them. From germline, CDR1 is SGHTA and CDR2 FQGNSA.

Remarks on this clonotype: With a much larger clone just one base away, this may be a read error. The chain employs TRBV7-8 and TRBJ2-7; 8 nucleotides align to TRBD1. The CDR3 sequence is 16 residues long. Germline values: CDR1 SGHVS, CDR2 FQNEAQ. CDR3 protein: CASNLASRQGSYEQYF. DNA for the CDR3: TGTGCCAGCAACTTAGCGTCGAGACAGGGGAGCTACGAGCAGTACTTC.

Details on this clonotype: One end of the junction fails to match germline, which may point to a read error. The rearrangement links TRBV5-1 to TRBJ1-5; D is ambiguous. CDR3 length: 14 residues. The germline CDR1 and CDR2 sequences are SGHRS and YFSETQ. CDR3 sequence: CASSYRGDNQPQHF. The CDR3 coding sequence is TGTGCCAGCAGCTATCGGGGTGACAATCAGCCCCAGCATTTT. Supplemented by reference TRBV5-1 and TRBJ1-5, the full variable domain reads KAGVTQTPRYLIKTRGQQVTLSCSPISGHRSVSWYQQTPGQGLQFLFEYFSETQRNKGNFPGRFSGRQFSNSRSEMNVSTLELGDSALYLCASSYRGDNQPQHFGDGTRLSIL.

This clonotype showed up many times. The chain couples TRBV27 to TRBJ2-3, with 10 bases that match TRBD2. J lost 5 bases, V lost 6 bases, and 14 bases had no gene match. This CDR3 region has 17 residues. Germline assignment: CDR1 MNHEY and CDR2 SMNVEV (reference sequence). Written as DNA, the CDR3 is TGTGCCAGCAGCCTTCGAATCGGGACTAGCGCGTTAGATACGCAGTATTTT. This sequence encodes CASSLRIGTSALDTQYF.

CDR3 residues: CATLRDTEAFF. CDR3 DNA: TGTGCCACCTTGAGGGACACTGAAGCTTTCTTT. V and J are TRBV2 and TRBJ1-1, with unresolved D. The CDR3 is made up of 11 amino acids. V dropped 10 bases and J dropped 3 bases, with 9 bases sitting between them. The V gene's germline CDR1 is SNHLY and CDR2 FYNNEI.

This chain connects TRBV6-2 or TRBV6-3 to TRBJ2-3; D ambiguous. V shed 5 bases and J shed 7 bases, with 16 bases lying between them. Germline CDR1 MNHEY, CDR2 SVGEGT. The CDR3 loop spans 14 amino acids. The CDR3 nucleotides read TGTGCCAGCAGTGAGTCCCCTTCGCCCCATACGCAGTATTTT. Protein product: CASSESPSPHTQYF.

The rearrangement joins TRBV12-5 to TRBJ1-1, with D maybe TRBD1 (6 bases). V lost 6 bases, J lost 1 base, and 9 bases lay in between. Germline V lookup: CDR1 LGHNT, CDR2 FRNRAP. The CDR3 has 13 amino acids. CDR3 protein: CASGGGWNTEAFF. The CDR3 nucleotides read TGTGCTAGTGGAGGGGGGTGGAACACTGAAGCTTTCTTT.

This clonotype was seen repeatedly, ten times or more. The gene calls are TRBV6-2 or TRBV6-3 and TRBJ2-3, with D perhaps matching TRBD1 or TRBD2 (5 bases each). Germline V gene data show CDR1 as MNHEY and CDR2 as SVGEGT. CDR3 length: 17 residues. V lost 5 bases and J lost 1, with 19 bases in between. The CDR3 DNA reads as TGTGCCAGCAGTGAAGAGTCGTGGGGGTTTGGCACAGATACGCAGTATTTT. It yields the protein CASSEESWGFGTDTQYF.

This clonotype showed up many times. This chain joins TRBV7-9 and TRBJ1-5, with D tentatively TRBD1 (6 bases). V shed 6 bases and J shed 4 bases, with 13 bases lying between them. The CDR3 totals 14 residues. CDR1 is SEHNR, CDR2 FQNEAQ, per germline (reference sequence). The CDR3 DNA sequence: TGTGCCAGCAGTTTCGGAACAGGGAATCAGCCCCAGCATTTT. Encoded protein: CASSFGTGNQPQHF.

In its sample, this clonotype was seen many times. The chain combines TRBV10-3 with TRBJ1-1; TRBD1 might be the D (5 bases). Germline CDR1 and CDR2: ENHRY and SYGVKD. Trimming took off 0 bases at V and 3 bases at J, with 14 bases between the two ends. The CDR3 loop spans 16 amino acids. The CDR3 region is CAISESRVIQDTEAFF. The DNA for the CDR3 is TGTGCCATCAGTGAGTCGAGAGTTATACAGGACACTGAAGCTTTCTTT.

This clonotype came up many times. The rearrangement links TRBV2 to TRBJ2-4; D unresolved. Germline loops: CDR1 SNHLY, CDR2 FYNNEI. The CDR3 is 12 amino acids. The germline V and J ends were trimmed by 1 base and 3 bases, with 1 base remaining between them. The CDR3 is CASSEDKNIQYF. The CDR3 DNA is TGTGCCAGCAGTGAAGACAAAAACATTCAGTACTTC.

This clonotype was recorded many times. The CDR3 protein is CASSLKGQGGYEQYF. CDR3 DNA: TGTGCCAGCAGTTTAAAGGGGCAGGGAGGGTACGAGCAGTACTTC. V usage is TRBV27 and J usage is TRBJ2-7; 7 bases fit TRBD2. Trimming cost V 2 bases and J 4 bases; bases outside gene matches: 8. Looked up from germline, CDR1 is MNHEY and CDR2 is SMNVEV (reference sequence). The CDR3 is made up of 15 amino acids.

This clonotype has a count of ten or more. In nucleotides, the CDR3 is TGTGCCAGCAGCCCCCGGGCAGGGTCCTACGAGCAGTACTTC. Translation: CASSPRAGSYEQYF. V is TRBV6-1 and J is TRBJ2-7, with D perhaps TRBD1 (5 bases). The CDR3 is made up of 14 amino acids. CDR1 and CDR2 (germline): MNHNS, SASEGT. Trimming took off 6 bases at V and 1 base at J, with 13 bases between the two ends.

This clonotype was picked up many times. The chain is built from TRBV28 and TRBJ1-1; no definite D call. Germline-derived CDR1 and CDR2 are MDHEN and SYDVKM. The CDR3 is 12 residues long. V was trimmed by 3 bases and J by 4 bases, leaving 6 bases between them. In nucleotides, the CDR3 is TGTGCCAGCAGTTTTCCCCTCACTGAAGCTTTCTTT. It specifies CASSFPLTEAFF.

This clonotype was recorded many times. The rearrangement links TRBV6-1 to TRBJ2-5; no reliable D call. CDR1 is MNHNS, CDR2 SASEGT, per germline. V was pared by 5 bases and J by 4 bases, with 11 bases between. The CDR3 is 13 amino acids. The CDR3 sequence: CASSTGSRETQYF. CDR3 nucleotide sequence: TGTGCCAGCAGTACGGGCTCACGAGAGACCCAGTACTTC.

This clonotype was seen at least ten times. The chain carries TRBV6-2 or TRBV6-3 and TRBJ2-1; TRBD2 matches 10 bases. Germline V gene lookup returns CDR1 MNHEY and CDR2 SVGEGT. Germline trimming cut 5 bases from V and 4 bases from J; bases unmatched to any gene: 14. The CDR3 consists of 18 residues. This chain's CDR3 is CASSEAFIGLAVYNEQFF. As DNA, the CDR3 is TGTGCCAGCAGTGAAGCGTTTATTGGACTAGCGGTATACAATGAGCAGTTCTTC.

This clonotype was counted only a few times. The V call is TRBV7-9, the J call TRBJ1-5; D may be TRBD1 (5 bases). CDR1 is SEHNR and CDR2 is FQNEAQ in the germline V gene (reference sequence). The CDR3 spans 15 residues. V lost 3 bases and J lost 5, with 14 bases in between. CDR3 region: CASSFYTGEDQPQHF. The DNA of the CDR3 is TGTGCCAGCAGCTTTTACACAGGAGAGGATCAGCCCCAGCATTTT.